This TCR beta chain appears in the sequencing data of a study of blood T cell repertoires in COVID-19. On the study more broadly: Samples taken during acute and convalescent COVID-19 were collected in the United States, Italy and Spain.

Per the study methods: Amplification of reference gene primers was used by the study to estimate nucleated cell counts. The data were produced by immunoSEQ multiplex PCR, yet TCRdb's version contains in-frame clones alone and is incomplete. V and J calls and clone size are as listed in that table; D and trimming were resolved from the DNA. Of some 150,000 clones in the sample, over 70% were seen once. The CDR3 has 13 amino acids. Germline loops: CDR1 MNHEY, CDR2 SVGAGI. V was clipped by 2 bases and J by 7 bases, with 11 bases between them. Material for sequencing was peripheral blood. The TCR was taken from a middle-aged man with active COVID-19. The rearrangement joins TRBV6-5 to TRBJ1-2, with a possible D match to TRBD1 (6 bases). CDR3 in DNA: TGTGCCAGCAGTTACGGGGGGGCGGGTGGCTACACCTTC. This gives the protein CASSYGGAGGYTF.